This is a list of T cell receptor beta chains from one sample in a study of cytomegalovirus exposure and HLA in healthy donors. Clones were sequenced by immunoSEQ multiplex PCR, and TCRdb holds only the in-frame ones, with some missing. The sample has some 150,000 clones, around three quarters seen once. Sequencing was performed on PBMCs. Source of these receptors: a man aged 40-49 years in good health and CMV-seropositive. Each CDR3 is given with its conserved first and last residue. A D gene is named only where the DNA matches it firmly. For some rows the clone size is stated as once, few or many, or as a class when expanded; others skip it.

TRBV5-1	TRBJ2-1	TRBD1	NA	TGCGCCAGCAGCCTAGGACAGGCAGGGTCCTACAATGAGCAGTTCTTC	CASSLGQAGSYNEQFF
TRBV7-9	TRBJ1-2	TRBD1	once	TGTGCCAGCAGCCAAACAGGGGGCCTTAATGGCTACACCTTC	CASSQTGGLNGYTF
TRBV25-1	TRBJ1-4	NA	NA	TGTGCCAGCAGTGAGGGACTGTTACTCAGTGCAACTAATGAAAAACTGTTTTTT	CASSEGLLLSATNEKLFF
TRBV5-1	TRBJ1-2	NA	few	TGCGCCAGCAGCTTGAGGCAGGGGAGAGACTACACCTTC	CASSLRQGRDYTF
TRBV27	TRBJ2-5	NA	NA	TGCGCCAGCAGTTTATATGGGGCAGGGGAGACCCAGTACTTC	CASSLYGAGETQYF
TRBV4-3	TRBJ1-2	NA	NA	TGCGCCAGCAGCCTCGAAGTTTACGAGGCCGGAGTTTATGGCTACACCTTC	CASSLEVYEAGVYGYTF
TRBV6-4	TRBJ1-4	NA	NA	TGTGCCAGCAGTGACGGGATAGGGAGGGCCGAAAAACTGTTTTTT	CASSDGIGRAEKLFF
TRBV12-5	TRBJ2-1	TRBD2	NA	TGTGCTAGTGGTTCCCCACTAGCGTCTGAGCAGTTCTTC	CASGSPLASEQFF
TRBV28	TRBJ1-1	NA	NA	TGTGCCACAACCAAGACGGGGAACACTGAAGCTTTCTTT	CATTKTGNTEAFF
TRBV11-2	TRBJ1-2	NA	NA	TGTGCCAGCAGCGAACAGGGCGCCTATGGCTACACCTTC	CASSEQGAYGYTF
TRBV21-1	TRBJ1-1	NA	NA	TGTGCCAGCAGCAAATCCCGGAACCGGGATAGTACTGAAGCTTTCTTT	CASSKSRNRDSTEAFF
TRBV6-5	TRBJ1-5	NA	few	TGTGCCAGCAGTTACGCCGGGGTTGGCAATCAGCCCCAGCATTTT	CASSYAGVGNQPQHF
TRBV5-1	TRBJ2-7	TRBD2	NA	TGCGCCAGCAGCTTGGCCTACAGGACTAGCTCCGAGCAGTACTTC	CASSLAYRTSSEQYF
TRBV10-2	TRBJ1-3	NA	NA	TGCGCCAGCAGTGACGGGGGTGGATTGTCTGGAAACACCATATATTTT	CASSDGGGLSGNTIYF
TRBV4-1	TRBJ2-1	NA	NA	TGCGCCAGCAGCCAAGCCGGCCACCGAAGGGGCAATGAGCAGTTCTTC	CASSQAGHRRGNEQFF
TRBV7-3	TRBJ2-1	NA	NA	TGTGCCAGCAGCCTAGAGATGGGGGGACAGTTCTTC	CASSLEMGGQFF
TRBV5-4	TRBJ2-7	NA	NA	TGTGCCAGCAGCTTGGCTAGTGACTCCGAGCAGTACTTC	CASSLASDSEQYF
TRBV19	TRBJ1-2	NA	NA	TGTGCCAGTAGAGATCCGGGACAAAATCTGTATGGCTACACCTTC	CASRDPGQNLYGYTF
TRBV7-9	TRBJ1-5	TRBD1	NA	TGTGCCAGCAGCTTAGGCCTCGACAGGGGTAATCAGCCCCAGCATTTT	CASSLGLDRGNQPQHF
TRBV15	TRBJ1-2	TRBD1	NA	TGTGCCACCAGCAGAGATGGAGGGGGCGTTAACTATGGCTACACCTTC	CATSRDGGGVNYGYTF
TRBV27	TRBJ2-7	TRBD1	NA	TGTGCCAGCGGGGACAGGGGTTTAGTGCAGTACTTC	CASGDRGLVQYF
TRBV2	TRBJ1-5	TRBD1	NA	TGTGCCAGCAGTGAACGGACAGGGGGTCCCCCCAATCAGCCCCAGCATTTT	CASSERTGGPPNQPQHF
TRBV5-4	TRBJ2-7	NA	NA	TGTGCCAGCAGCTCCAGGGGAGGGTCTTACGAGCAGTACTTC	CASSSRGGSYEQYF
TRBV6-5	TRBJ1-1	TRBD1	NA	TGTGCCAGCAGCAAGACAGGGGGCACTGAAGCTTTCTTT	CASSKTGGTEAFF
TRBV30	TRBJ2-4	NA	NA	TGTGCCTGGACCGATGGGGGCTCCGGCATTCAGTACTTC	CAWTDGGSGIQYF
TRBV25-1	TRBJ2-3	TRBD2	NA	TGTGCCAGCAGTTTTAGCGGGAGGGCCACAGATACGCAGTATTTT	CASSFSGRATDTQYF
TRBV10-3	TRBJ1-6	NA	NA	TGTGCCATCAGTATCGGACAGAATAATTCACCCCTCCACTTT	CAISIGQNNSPLHF
TRBV19	TRBJ2-7	NA	once	TGTGCCACCTCACAGGGACCACCCCCCAGCGAGCAGTACTTC	CATSQGPPPSEQYF
TRBV5-1	TRBJ2-7	NA	once	TGCGCCAGCAGCTTGGGAGTGGGCAGCTTCTACGAGCAGTACTTC	CASSLGVGSFYEQYF
TRBV27	TRBJ2-7	NA	NA	TGTGCCAGCAGTTTAAGTGGGGGGGCGGCTCGCTCCTACGAGCAGTACTTC	CASSLSGGAARSYEQYF
TRBV7-9	TRBJ2-1	TRBD2	few	TGTGCCAGCAGCCCGAGCGGGAGGGCCTCCAATGAGCAGTTCTTC	CASSPSGRASNEQFF
TRBV6-1	TRBJ2-7	NA	NA	TGTGCCAGCAGTGAGGACAGATACTACGAGCAGTACTTC	CASSEDRYYEQYF
TRBV7-9	TRBJ2-5	NA	NA	TGTGCCAGCAGCTTATCTGTTGAGACCCAGTACTTC	CASSLSVETQYF
TRBV27	TRBJ2-1	NA	NA	TGTGCCAGCAAGGAAGATCCGGGAGCAATAGGGGATGAGCAGTTCTTC	CASKEDPGAIGDEQFF
TRBV29-1	TRBJ2-1	TRBD2	NA	TGCAGCGTGCGGGGGGGACTAGCGGGAGTCGGATCCTACAATGAGCAGTTCTTC	CSVRGGLAGVGSYNEQFF
TRBV29-1	TRBJ2-5	NA	NA	TGCAGCGTCCTGACAGGCCTGGAAGAGACCCAGTACTTC	CSVLTGLEETQYF
TRBV25-1	TRBJ2-7	TRBD2	NA	TGTGCCAGCAGGTCTAGCGGTCCCTCCTACGAGCAGTACTTC	CASRSSGPSYEQYF
TRBV6-5	TRBJ2-3	NA	NA	TGTGCCAGCAGTTACCTCCGTTACACAGATACGCAGTATTTT	CASSYLRYTDTQYF
TRBV9	TRBJ2-5	NA	NA	TGTGCCAGCAGCGTAGTAGCGTCGCCCGTACAAGAGACCCAGTACTTC	CASSVVASPVQETQYF
TRBV5-6	TRBJ1-6	NA	NA	TGTGCCAGCAGCTCCGCCGAAGGACAGTACTATAATTCACCCCTCCACTTT	CASSSAEGQYYNSPLHF
TRBV4-3	TRBJ2-7	TRBD2	few	TGCGCCAGCAGCCAAGATCTGTTTAGCGGGAGCGAGCAGTACTTC	CASSQDLFSGSEQYF
TRBV10-2	TRBJ1-3	NA	NA	TGCGCCAGCAGCCGGGGGACCGGAAACACCATATATTTT	CASSRGTGNTIYF
TRBV7-9	TRBJ1-2	TRBD1	NA	TGTTCCAGCAGCTTAGGCCGGACAGGGCGTGACTATGGCTACACCTTC	CSSSLGRTGRDYGYTF
TRBV11-2	TRBJ2-7	TRBD2	NA	TGTGCCAGCAGCTTAGCCGCCGGGCACACGGGGGGGATCGAGCAGTACTTC	CASSLAAGHTGGIEQYF
TRBV6-1	TRBJ2-3	TRBD2	once	TGTGCCAGCAGTGAACCTAGCGGGAGGCTCAATACGCAGTATTTT	CASSEPSGRLNTQYF
TRBV28	TRBJ2-7	NA	NA	TGTGCCAGCAGTTTAGTTCGCTTCTACGAGCAGTACTTC	CASSLVRFYEQYF
TRBV5-1	TRBJ2-1	TRBD2	NA	TGCGCCAGCAGCTTGCTCGGGAGGGTCCCCTACAATGAGCAGTTCTTC	CASSLLGRVPYNEQFF
TRBV5-4	TRBJ1-1	NA	once	TGTGCCAGCAGCCGGGATTTATCGAGGGCGAACACTGAAGCTTTCTTT	CASSRDLSRANTEAFF
TRBV7-9	TRBJ2-1	NA	NA	TGTTCCAGCAGCCTCCAGGGTACTGAGCAGTTCTTC	CSSSLQGTEQFF
TRBV11-2	TRBJ2-7	TRBD2	NA	TGTGCCAGCAGAGGGACTAGCGGGAGCCACTCCTACGAGCAGTACTTC	CASRGTSGSHSYEQYF
TRBV27	TRBJ1-6	NA	NA	TGTGCCAGCAGTTCCCGCGTCAGGACTGAGCGCTATAATTCACCCCTCCACTTT	CASSSRVRTERYNSPLHF
TRBV7-9	TRBJ1-1	TRBD1	once	TGTGCCAGCAGCGATCAGGACAGGGCGAACACTGAAGCTTTCTTT	CASSDQDRANTEAFF
TRBV7-2	TRBJ2-2	TRBD2	NA	TGTGCCAGCACCCCCCGAGCGGGAAGGAACGGGGAGCTGTTTTTT	CASTPRAGRNGELFF